The 30 T cell receptor beta chains reported below all come from one sample, sequenced in a study of shared clonotypes between healthy human individuals. Profiling relied on immunoSEQ multiplex PCR, and the TCRdb table lists in-frame clones only, not all of them. This sample has around 2.1 million clones, with approximately 95% found just once. Material for sequencing was naive CD4+ T cells sorted from blood. Described subset: CD45RA+ positively selected. The receptors come from a young man in good health.

The V gene is TRBV29-1, the J gene TRBJ2-4; TRBD2 matches at 7 bases. The germline gives CDR1 SQVTM, CDR2 ANQGSEA. Trimming cost V 5 bases and J 8 bases; bases outside gene matches: 3. The CDR3 is made up of 11 amino acids. The CDR3 here is CSVTRGDIQYF. CDR3 nucleotides: TGCAGCGTTACCCGGGGGGACATTCAGTACTTC.

Here the CDR3 reads CASSVSFGETQYF. The CDR3 DNA is TGTGCCAGCAGCGTTAGCTTCGGAGAGACCCAGTACTTC. The chain carries TRBV11-2 and TRBJ2-5; no reliable D call. Germline V gives CDR1 SGHAT, CDR2 FQNNGV. V lost 5 bases and J lost 4, with 11 bases in between. This CDR3 is 13 amino acids long.

The rearrangement links TRBV7-2 to TRBJ1-2, with D possibly being TRBD1 (6 bases). CDR3 length: 13 amino acids. The germline V gene encodes CDR1 SGHTA and CDR2 FQGNSA. Trimming removed 2 bases from V and 8 bases from J, with 12 bases in between. The DNA of the CDR3 is TGTGCCAGCAGCTTATTACAGGGCGCCGGCTACACCTTC. This encodes CASSLLQGAGYTF.

The chain links TRBV2 to TRBJ2-1; 8 bases align to TRBD2. This CDR3 contains 15 residues. V was clipped by 6 bases and J by 0 bases; unmatched bases: 4. Germline CDR1 is SNHLY and CDR2 is FYNNEI. The CDR3 sequence: CASSPLADSYNEQFF. Here the CDR3 DNA reads TGTGCCAGCAGCCCACTAGCGGACTCCTACAATGAGCAGTTCTTC.

This chain links TRBV5-5 with TRBJ1-6, with TRBD1 matching over 10 bases. The ends lost 4 bases at V and 8 bases at J; junction bases unmatched: 6. CDR3 length: 15 amino acids. CDR1 and CDR2 (germline): SGHKS, YYEKEE (reference sequence). The CDR3 nucleotides are TGTGCCAGCAGCCATGCCGGGACAGGGGATTCACCCCTCCACTTT. It yields the protein CASSHAGTGDSPLHF.

V is TRBV5-6 and J is TRBJ2-7; 10 bases align to TRBD1. Germline values: CDR1 SGHDT, CDR2 YYEEEE. J gave up 5 bases and V 4 bases, and 6 bases lay outside the gene matches. The CDR3 runs to 14 residues. The CDR3 nucleotides are TGTGCCAGCAGCAACCGACAGGGGGCGAACGAGCAGTACTTC. Protein product: CASSNRQGANEQYF.

The V and J genes are TRBV18 and TRBJ1-6, with 8 bases lining up with TRBD1. The J segment lost 5 bases and the V segment lost 3 bases, leaving 6 bases of the junction unmatched. The length of the CDR3 is 16 residues. CDR1 is KGHSH, CDR2 LQKENI, per germline. The CDR3 DNA reads as TGTGCCAGCTCACCGGGACAGGCGAGGAATAATTCACCCCTCCACTTT. This gives the protein CASSPGQARNNSPLHF.

J is TRBJ1-1 and V is TRBV7-9; D is undetermined. V lost 2 bases and J 4 bases, leaving 11 bases between the germline ends. The CDR3 runs 14 residues. Germline values: CDR1 SEHNR, CDR2 FQNEAQ (reference sequence). In DNA, the CDR3 is TGTGCCAGCAGCTTACTTCACTGGGGCACTGAAGCTTTCTTT. As protein: CASSLLHWGTEAFF.

This rearrangement joins TRBV7-2 to TRBJ2-7; TRBD1 is a possible D gene (6 bases). V was shortened by 6 bases and J by 3 bases, with 12 bases between the two germline ends. This CDR3 comprises 13 residues. CDR1 is SGHTA and CDR2 is FQGNSA in the germline V gene. CDR3 coding DNA: TGTGCCAGCAGTGACAGGTTGCTCTACGAGCAGTACTTC. Encoded protein: CASSDRLLYEQYF. Full variable domain (missing parts from reference TRBV7-2 and TRBJ2-7): GAGVSQSPSNKVTEKGKDVELRCDPISGHTALYWYRQSLGQGLEFLIYFQGNSAPDKSGLPSDRFSAERTGGSVSTLTIQRTQQEDSAVYLCASSDRLLYEQYFGPGTRLTVT.

CDR3 bases: TGTGCCAGCAGGGGGGGACTAGCGGGTCCCACGGAGTTCTTC. Amino acid sequence: CASRGGLAGPTEFF. The chain joins TRBV2 to TRBJ2-1, with 12 positions matching TRBD2. The CDR3 contains 14 residues. Losses at the gene ends were 6 bases for V and 14 bases for J; bases not matched to a gene: 11. CDR1 and CDR2 from the germline V gene are SNHLY and FYNNEI.

The chain links TRBV6-1 to TRBJ2-1; 9 bases are a match to TRBD2. CDR1 is MNHNS, CDR2 SASEGT, per germline. This CDR3 contains 15 residues. V lost 8 bases and J lost 6; bases outside the gene matches: 11. CDR3 sequence reads: CASCQQREVGNEQFF. The DNA of the CDR3 is TGTGCCAGCTGCCAACAGCGGGAGGTAGGCAATGAGCAGTTCTTC.

The V gene is TRBV27, the J gene TRBJ2-3; 12 positions agree with TRBD2. Germline V CDR1 and CDR2: MNHEY, SMNVEV (reference sequence). This CDR3 is 18 amino acids long. V lost 5 bases to trimming and J lost 1 base; unmatched junction nucleotides: 10. The CDR3 sequence: CASSHGLAGHPGTDTQYF. DNA for the CDR3: TGTGCCAGCAGTCACGGACTAGCGGGGCATCCCGGCACAGATACGCAGTATTTT.

The genes are TRBV2 and TRBJ1-5, with a tentative D call TRBD1 (5 bases). V was clipped by 7 bases and J by 7 bases, with 14 bases between them. There are 13 residues in the CDR3. Germline V gene lookup returns CDR1 SNHLY and CDR2 FYNNEI. CDR3 sequence reads: CASTRDVRQPQHF. CDR3 nucleotide sequence: TGTGCCAGCACTCGGGACGTCCGGCAGCCCCAGCATTTT.

The chain links TRBV10-1 to TRBJ2-3; unclear D gene. V lost 9 bases and J lost 2, with 12 bases in between. The CDR3 consists of 13 residues. Germline V gene data show CDR1 as WNHNN and CDR2 as SYGVQD (reference sequence). CDR3 DNA sequence: TGCGCCAGTAAAGCATCCGCCACAGATACGCAGTATTTT. It encodes CASKASATDTQYF.

This clone was observed a single time. The CDR3 is CASSSKKTGHTEAFF. The CDR3 DNA reads TGCGCCAGCAGCTCTAAAAAAACAGGGCACACTGAAGCTTTCTTT. This rearrangement joins TRBV5-1 to TRBJ1-1, with D maybe TRBD1 (6 bases). Germline V gene lookup returns CDR1 SGHRS and CDR2 YFSETQ. Trimming took off 3 bases at V and 3 bases at J, with 15 bases between the two ends. The CDR3 totals 15 residues.

This sequence joins TRBV4-2 and TRBJ1-4; D is unclear. V was clipped by 0 bases and J by 11 bases, with 7 bases between them. Germline V gene sequence: CDR1 LGHNA, CDR2 YNFKEQ. The CDR3 runs to 12 residues. The CDR3, as DNA: TGTGCCAGCAGCCAAGAATCGCGGAAACTGTTTTTT. Amino acid sequence: CASSQESRKLFF.

The chain employs TRBV5-4 and TRBJ2-6; D not certain. Germline CDR1 reads SGHNT; CDR2 reads YYREEE (reference sequence). The CDR3 has 16 residues. The V gene lost 4 bases and the J gene lost 2 bases, with 13 bases spanning the gap. The CDR3: CASSPQIPPGANVLTF. The CDR3 DNA reads as TGTGCCAGCAGCCCTCAGATACCTCCTGGGGCCAACGTCCTGACTTTC.

This clone was detected only once. The V gene is TRBV28, the J gene TRBJ1-2; the D is unclear. V lost 6 bases and J lost 0, with 11 bases in between. CDR1 MDHEN and CDR2 SYDVKM come from the germline V gene. This CDR3 is 14 amino acids long. Here the CDR3 DNA reads TGTGCCAGCAGGGAGGGCCGGGCTAACTATGGCTACACCTTC. Translating gives CASREGRANYGYTF.

This clone has only one observation. CDR3 region: CASSHALQGSTYEQYF. For the CDR3, the DNA is TGTGCCAGCTCACACGCCCTACAGGGTTCGACGTACGAGCAGTACTTC. V gene TRBV18 combines with J gene TRBJ2-7, with D perhaps matching TRBD1 (6 bases). Trimming took off 4 bases at V and 4 bases at J, with 20 bases between the two ends. This CDR3 region has 16 residues. CDR1 and CDR2 from the germline V gene are KGHSH and LQKENI.

V usage is TRBV6-5 and J usage is TRBJ1-1; D not resolved. The V gene's germline CDR1 is MNHEY and CDR2 SVGAGI. With 2 bases removed from V and 6 bases from J, the gap between germline ends came to 16 bases. This CDR3 region has 15 residues. The CDR3 here is CASSYTIINAPEAFF. The DNA of the CDR3 is TGTGCCAGCAGTTACACAATCATAAATGCCCCTGAAGCTTTCTTT.

This clone showed up just once. The J gene is TRBJ2-2, the V gene TRBV7-2, with TRBD2 matching over 8 bases. This CDR3 is 16 amino acids long. V was pared by 5 bases and J by 6 bases, with 11 bases of the junction left unmatched. Germline V lookup: CDR1 SGHTA, CDR2 FQGNSA. The CDR3 bases are TGTGCCAGCAGCGGCGCCGGGACTAGTAGTCCCGGGGAGCTGTTTTTT. It codes for CASSGAGTSSPGELFF.

This chain's CDR3 is CASTPAGGLISGYTF. CDR3 nucleotide sequence: TGTGCCAGCACCCCCGCGGGCGGACTAATAAGCGGCTACACCTTC. This chain connects TRBV6-5 to TRBJ1-2; D call uncertain. Per the germline V gene, CDR1 is MNHEY and CDR2 is SVGAGI. The CDR3 is 15 amino acids. The V end was cut by 7 bases, the J end by 8 bases, with 23 bases between.

Points on this clone: The junction departs from germline at one end; a sequencing error may be responsible. The CDR3 reads CASSKFGTNLHF. CDR3 in DNA: TGTGCCAGCAGCAAGTTCGGGACTAACCTTCACTTC. The J gene is TRBJ2-7, the V gene TRBV5-4; 7 nucleotides align to TRBD2. Germline V gene lookup returns CDR1 SGHNT and CDR2 YYREEE (reference sequence). This CDR3 comprises 12 residues.

The gene calls are TRBV27 and TRBJ2-2, with D perhaps TRBD1 or TRBD2 (5 bases each). The CDR3 is made up of 14 amino acids. CDR1 and CDR2 from the germline V gene are MNHEY and SMNVEV (reference sequence). The ends were cut back, 11 bases at V and 0 bases at J, with 13 bases in the middle. CDR3 amino acids: CASSRGPNTGELFF. The CDR3 DNA reads as TGTGCCTCTTCCCGGGGCCCGAACACCGGGGAGCTGTTTTTT.

J is TRBJ1-2 and V is TRBV19; 12 nucleotides align to TRBD1. The J segment lost 2 bases and the V segment lost 1 base, leaving 5 bases of the junction unmatched. The CDR3 spans 17 residues. CDR1 is LNHDA and CDR2 is SQIVND in the germline V gene (reference sequence). The CDR3 DNA reads TGTGCCAGTAGTATAGCCTCCGGGACAGGGGGCAACTATGGCTACACCTTC. It yields the protein CASSIASGTGGNYGYTF.

The V gene is TRBV7-6, the J gene TRBJ1-6; TRBD1 matches 7 bases. CDR1 is SGHVS, CDR2 FNYEAQ, per germline. The V and J ends lost 5 bases and 0 bases, in that order; junction bases with no gene match: 7. This CDR3 has 17 amino acids. The CDR3 bases are TGTGCCAGCAGCCAGGGACAGACGAGCTCCTATAATTCACCCCTCCACTTT. Amino acids: CASSQGQTSSYNSPLHF.

The rearrangement joins TRBV18 to TRBJ2-2, with D hard to call. The V gene lost 3 bases and the J gene lost 4 bases, with 12 bases spanning the gap. The CDR3 runs 15 residues. Germline V CDR1 and CDR2: KGHSH, LQKENI. CDR3 DNA sequence: TGTGCCAGCTCACCCACGACCGCGACCACCGGGGAGCTGTTTTTT. Translating it yields CASSPTTATTGELFF.

The chain employs TRBV5-1 and TRBJ2-7; the D gene is possibly TRBD2 (6 bases). Trimming cost V 4 bases and J 1 base, with 15 bases left between them. Germline CDR1 and CDR2: SGHRS and YFSETQ. The CDR3 length is 15 residues. The CDR3 nucleotides are TGCGCCAGCAGCCCCACGGGGGAGGTGTCCTACGAGCAGTACTTC. Its translation is CASSPTGEVSYEQYF. Filled out from reference TRBV5-1 and TRBJ2-7, the complete variable domain reads KAGVTQTPRYLIKTRGQQVTLSCSPISGHRSVSWYQQTPGQGLQFLFEYFSETQRNKGNFPGRFSGRQFSNSRSEMNVSTLELGDSALYLCASSPTGEVSYEQYFGPGTRLTVT.

The J gene is TRBJ1-4, the V gene TRBV6-5, with D tentatively TRBD1 (5 bases). The V gene lost 2 bases and the J gene lost 6 bases, with 10 bases spanning the gap. The CDR3 is 14 amino acids. Germline CDR1 and CDR2: MNHEY and SVGAGI. CDR3 protein: CASSYGRGDEKLFF. The CDR3 coding sequence is TGTGCCAGCAGTTACGGGCGAGGGGATGAAAAACTGTTTTTT.

The chain recombines TRBV11-2 with TRBJ2-5; D may be TRBD2 (5 bases). The CDR3 consists of 14 residues. CDR1 and CDR2 from the germline V gene are SGHAT and FQNNGV. V lost 3 bases, J lost 5 bases, and 13 bases lay in between. CDR3 bases: TGTGCCAGCAGCTTCGGACTCCCGCCTGAGACCCAGTACTTC. It yields the protein CASSFGLPPETQYF.